The 25 T cell receptor beta chains given below trace back to one sample, sequenced in a study of blood T cells in healthy people across ages (dated by TCRdb to about 2015). The library was made by 5' RACE. These reads were obtained on an Illumina HiSeq 2500. The second PCR ran for roughly 7 to 12 cycles and used a J-beta primer mix along with a sample-barcoded 5' primer. Through fastp at Q25 and MiXCR, TCRdb rebuilt clones from the public reads, retaining in-frame beta chains. Each entry merges the rows of one CDR3 protein and shows their most common DNA and genes. The sample contains fewer than 1,000,000 distinct CDR3 sequences, around 50% of them found a single time. 15% to 20% of the sample comes from the top ten. The sample comprised blood. The receptors shown here come from an older man in good health.

The rearrangement links TRBV4-1 to TRBJ2-1; tentative D call: TRBD2 (5 bases). Between the trimmed V and J ends, which lost 4 bases and 7 bases, there was a span of 17 bases. The length of the CDR3 is 15 residues. The V gene's germline CDR1 is MGHRA and CDR2 YSYEKL. The CDR3 coding sequence is TGCGCCAGCAGCCCCCTAGGGCTAGCCGAGAATGAGCAGTTCTTC. This encodes CASSPLGLAENEQFF.

This clonotype showed up just a few times. The rearrangement links TRBV29-1 to TRBJ2-7; no definite D call. There are 11 residues in the CDR3. Trimming stripped 4 bases from V and 1 base from J, with 5 bases between. The germline gives CDR1 SQVTM, CDR2 ANQGSEA. CDR3 sequence: CSVGHSYEQYF. The CDR3 DNA sequence: TGCAGCGTTGGCCATTCCTACGAGCAGTACTTC.

This clonotype was detected only a few times. The CDR3 is CSAPGLAGTDTQYF. In DNA, the CDR3 is TGCAGTGCTCCTGGACTAGCGGGCACAGATACGCAGTATTTT. The gene calls are TRBV20-1 and TRBJ2-3; 10 nucleotides align to TRBD2. After removal of 5 bases from V and 1 base from J, the junction contained 3 bases not matched to a gene. The CDR3 covers 14 residues. CDR1 and CDR2 (germline): DFQATT, SNEGSKA (reference sequence).

This chain connects TRBV12-3 or TRBV12-4 to TRBJ2-1; no definite D call. The CDR3 loop spans 15 amino acids. V lost 1 base and J 3 bases, leaving 10 bases between the germline ends. CDR3 region: CASSLVLEHYNEQFF. The CDR3 DNA reads TGTGCCAGCAGTTTAGTACTTGAACACTACAATGAGCAGTTCTTC.

This clonotype was found a few times. A read error may be the cause here, since a much bigger clone is one base away. V usage is TRBV5-1 and J usage is TRBJ2-5, with 11 positions matching TRBD2. The CDR3 runs to 15 residues. Germline CDR1 is SGHRS and CDR2 is YFSETQ. Unmatched junction bases numbered 11, after V lost 2 bases and J lost 11 bases. CDR3 residues: CASSFRLAGTSEQYF. The CDR3 DNA reads TGCGCCAGCAGCTTCCGACTAGCGGGAACTAGTGAGCAGTACTTC.

The chain combines TRBV5-1 with TRBJ2-5, with D possibly being TRBD1 (6 bases). The CDR3 is made up of 14 amino acids. V lost 5 bases to trimming and J lost 11 bases, with 22 bases between them. CDR1 is SGHRS and CDR2 is YFSETQ in the germline V gene. The CDR3 DNA reads TGCGCCAGCAGAACAGGGACCCTCGACAATGAGCAGTACTTC. Its translation: CASRTGTLDNEQYF.

The table lists this clonotype with a few counts. This chain links TRBV7-3 with TRBJ2-7, with TRBD1 matching over 10 bases. The germline gives CDR1 SGHTA, CDR2 FQGTGA. The CDR3 covers 15 residues. Trimming removed 5 bases from V and 2 bases from J; junction bases left unmatched: 6. In DNA form, the CDR3 reads TGTGCCAGCAGCAAGGGACAGGGGTTTACCTACGAGCAGTACTTC. This codes for CASSKGQGFTYEQYF.

The V and J genes are TRBV7-9 and TRBJ2-1; 12 bases align to TRBD2. The V and J ends lost 2 bases and 10 bases, in that order; junction bases with no gene match: 9. The CDR3 runs to 16 residues. The germline gives CDR1 SEHNR, CDR2 FQNEAQ (reference sequence). CDR3 amino acids: CASSLKRGLAGEEQFF. The CDR3 DNA reads TGTGCCAGCAGCTTAAAAAGGGGACTAGCGGGCGAGGAGCAGTTCTTC.

The V call is TRBV20-1, the J call TRBJ2-7; TRBD2 matches 9 bases. J gave up 5 bases and V 0 bases, and 8 bases lay outside the gene matches. The germline V gene has CDR1 DFQATT and CDR2 SNEGSKA (reference sequence). The CDR3 is 15 residues long. The chain's CDR3 is CSARDPAGGPDEQYF. The CDR3 nucleotides are TGCAGTGCTAGAGACCCGGCGGGAGGGCCGGACGAGCAGTACTTC.

The chain recombines TRBV6-6 with TRBJ1-1; a possible D gene is TRBD1 (6 bases). The CDR3 runs 15 residues. Per the germline V gene, CDR1 is MNHNY and CDR2 is SVGAGI (reference sequence). V lost 5 bases to trimming and J lost 4 bases, with 17 bases between them. The CDR3 DNA reads TGTGCCAGCAGTGCTACAGGGTCGGAGGGCACTGAAGCTTTCTTT. This gives the protein CASSATGSEGTEAFF.

The gene calls are TRBV9 and TRBJ2-5; D uncertain. The J call is uncertain, as TRBJ2-7 better fits the DNA end. The CDR3 has 13 amino acids. CDR1 SGDLS and CDR2 YYNGEE come from the germline V gene. The CDR3, as DNA: TGTGCCAGCAGCGTAGCTCTTACCGGCGAGCAGTACTTC. Its translation is CASSVALTGEQYF.

This clonotype was found a few times. The chain uses TRBV27 and TRBJ1-5, with D possibly TRBD1 on 5 matching bases. Germline-derived CDR1 and CDR2 are MNHEY and SMNVEV (reference sequence). The CDR3 sequence is 15 residues long. V was pared by 4 bases and J by 3 bases, with 13 bases between. The CDR3 coding sequence is TGTGCCAGCAGTTGGAGGGGTGAGGACAATCAGCCCCAGCATTTT. Protein: CASSWRGEDNQPQHF.

This clonotype was detected only once. The chain combines TRBV24-1 with TRBJ2-5, with D perhaps matching TRBD2 (6 bases). V dropped 6 bases and J dropped 4 bases, with 11 bases sitting between them. From germline, CDR1 is KGHDR and CDR2 SFDVKD. The CDR3 runs to 13 residues. CDR3 sequence reads: CATSRGGTETQYF. CDR3 sequence (DNA): TGTGCCACCAGTCGAGGCGGGACAGAGACCCAGTACTTC.

The sample holds a few counts of this clonotype. The gene calls are TRBV7-8 and TRBJ2-5; 12 positions agree with TRBD1. The germline V gene encodes CDR1 SGHVS and CDR2 FQNEAQ. J was trimmed by 11 bases and V by 5 bases; bases with no gene match: 15. This CDR3 contains 16 residues. As DNA, the CDR3 is TGTGCCAGCAGCCAAACCGGGACAGGGGGCAAGGATGAGCAGTACTTC. Translation gives CASSQTGTGGKDEQYF.

J is TRBJ2-5 and V is TRBV4-1; 10 nucleotides line up with TRBD2. The junction had 2 bases not matched to a gene; V was cut back by 3 bases and J by 1 base. CDR1 MGHRA and CDR2 YSYEKL come from the germline V gene. This CDR3 is 15 amino acids long. CDR3 protein: CASSHRTSGQETQYF. The CDR3 DNA reads as TGCGCCAGCAGCCACAGGACTAGCGGCCAAGAGACCCAGTACTTC.

Comments on this clonotype: A single base separates this from a much larger clone, so it may be a read error. V usage is TRBV28 and J usage is TRBJ2-4, with 13 bases lining up with TRBD2. The last part of the DNA fits TRBJ2-5 better; the J call may be wrong. In germline, CDR1 is MDHEN, CDR2 SYDVKM. The CDR3 contains 17 residues. The CDR3 DNA reads TGTGCCAGCAGCTCCCGGCGGACTAGCGGGAGTATGGAGACCCAGTACTTC. It is translated as CASSSRRTSGSMETQYF.

In its sample, this clonotype was seen a few times. CDR3: CSARLIPGTPGSYNEQFF. CDR3 nucleotides: TGCAGTGCTAGATTGATCCCAGGGACTCCCGGATCCTACAATGAGCAGTTCTTC. This chain connects TRBV20-1 to TRBJ2-1; D might be TRBD2 (6 bases). The CDR3 totals 18 residues. Trimming removed 2 bases at V and 1 base at J, with 21 bases between. Germline V lookup: CDR1 DFQATT, CDR2 SNEGSKA (reference sequence).

Concerning this clonotype: A much larger clonotype is one base distant, so this may be a read error. The DNA of the CDR3 is TGTGCCAGCAGTTTGGCTGGACTAGCGGTAGTCAAAAACATTCAGTACTTC. Its translation: CASSLAGLAVVKNIQYF. The chain uses TRBV12-3 or TRBV12-4 and TRBJ2-4, with 10 positions matching TRBD2. Trimming at V came to 3 bases and at J to 3 bases, leaving 8 bases not matched to a gene. This CDR3 contains 17 residues.

The chain recombines TRBV29-1 with TRBJ1-5, with D maybe TRBD1 (5 bases). Trimming took off 7 bases at V and 1 base at J, with 14 bases between the two ends. Germline V gene data show CDR1 as SQVTM and CDR2 as ANQGSEA. The CDR3 runs to 14 residues. This chain's CDR3 is CSAIIQGSNQPQHF. In DNA, the CDR3 is TGCAGCGCCATCATCCAGGGAAGCAATCAGCCCCAGCATTTT.

Note on this clonotype: This sequence may be a read error, since a much larger clone differs from it by one base. The chain couples TRBV2 to TRBJ2-3; D is uncertain. CDR3 size: 12 residues. The V gene's germline CDR1 is SNHLY and CDR2 FYNNEI. This CDR3 is CVSSGLGDTQYF. CDR3 sequence (DNA): TGTGTCAGCAGTGGTCTCGGGGATACGCAGTATTTT. Full variable domain (remainder filled in from reference TRBV2 and TRBJ2-3): EPEVTQTPSHQVTQMGQEVILRCVPISNHLYFYWYRQILGQKVEFLVSFYNNEISEKSEIFDDQFSVERPDGSNFTLKIRSTKLEDSAMYFCVSSGLGDTQYFGPGTRLTVL.

This clonotype appeared once. This rearrangement joins TRBV25-1 to TRBJ2-5; D may be TRBD1 or TRBD2 (5 bases each). This CDR3 has 10 residues. V was clipped by 5 bases and J by 13 bases, with 11 bases between them. Looked up from germline, CDR1 is MGHDK and CDR2 is SYGVNS. The CDR3 region has the DNA TGTGCCAGCAGTTTGGGGGTCCGGTACTTC. This encodes CASSLGVRYF.

This chain links TRBV6-5 with TRBJ1-2; 7 nucleotides match TRBD1. The CDR3 has 13 residues. CDR1 is MNHEY, CDR2 SVGAGI, per germline. V lost 7 bases, J lost 4 bases, and 6 bases stayed unmatched. CDR3 sequence reads: CASTDRFGYGYTF. In DNA, the CDR3 is TGTGCCAGCACGGACAGGTTCGGCTATGGCTACACCTTC.

This sequence joins TRBV7-2 and TRBJ2-7; D gene ambiguous. The CDR3 totals 15 residues. Germline CDR1 reads SGHTA; CDR2 reads FQGNSA. The V and J ends lost 5 bases and 1 base respectively, with 15 bases between them. Here the CDR3 DNA reads TGTGCCAGCAGCACGAAGGACGCAGGATCCTACGAGCAGTACTTC. Translated: CASSTKDAGSYEQYF.

This clonotype has just one count. This chain connects TRBV5-1 to TRBJ2-4; 7 nucleotides agree with TRBD1. The CDR3 consists of 16 residues. CDR1 SGHRS and CDR2 YFSETQ come from the germline V gene. Trimming at V came to 0 bases and at J to 8 bases, leaving 11 bases not matched to a gene. CDR3 nucleotide sequence: TGCGCCAGCAGCTTGGAGGGCAGGGGGACCGGGGACATTCAGTACTTC. Encoded protein: CASSLEGRGTGDIQYF.

This clonotype was counted many times. V gene TRBV4-2 combines with J gene TRBJ2-3, with 10 positions matching TRBD2. The J segment lost 10 bases and the V segment lost 5 bases, leaving 15 bases of the junction unmatched. Germline-derived CDR1 and CDR2 are LGHNA and YNFKEQ. There are 16 residues in the CDR3. CDR3 region: CASSGRTSGEEGAQYF. The CDR3 bases are TGTGCCAGCAGCGGACGGACTAGCGGAGAGGAAGGTGCGCAGTATTTT.